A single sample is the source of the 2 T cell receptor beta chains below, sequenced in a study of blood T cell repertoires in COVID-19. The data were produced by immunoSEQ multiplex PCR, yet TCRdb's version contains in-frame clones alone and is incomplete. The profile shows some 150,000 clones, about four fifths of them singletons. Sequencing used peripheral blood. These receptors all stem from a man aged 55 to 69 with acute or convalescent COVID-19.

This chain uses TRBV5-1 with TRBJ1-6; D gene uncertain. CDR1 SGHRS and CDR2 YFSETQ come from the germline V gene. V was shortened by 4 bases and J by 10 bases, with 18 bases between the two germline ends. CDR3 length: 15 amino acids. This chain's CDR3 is CASSRQDGLGSPLHF. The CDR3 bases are TGCGCCAGCAGCCGTCAGGACGGACTTGGCTCACCCCTCCACTTT.

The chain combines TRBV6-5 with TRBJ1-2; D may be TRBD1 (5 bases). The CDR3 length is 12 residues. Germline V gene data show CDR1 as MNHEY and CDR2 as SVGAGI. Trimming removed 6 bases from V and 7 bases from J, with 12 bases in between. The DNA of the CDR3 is TGTGCCAGCAGCCTGGGGGGAGGTGGCTACACCTTC. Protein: CASSLGGGGYTF.